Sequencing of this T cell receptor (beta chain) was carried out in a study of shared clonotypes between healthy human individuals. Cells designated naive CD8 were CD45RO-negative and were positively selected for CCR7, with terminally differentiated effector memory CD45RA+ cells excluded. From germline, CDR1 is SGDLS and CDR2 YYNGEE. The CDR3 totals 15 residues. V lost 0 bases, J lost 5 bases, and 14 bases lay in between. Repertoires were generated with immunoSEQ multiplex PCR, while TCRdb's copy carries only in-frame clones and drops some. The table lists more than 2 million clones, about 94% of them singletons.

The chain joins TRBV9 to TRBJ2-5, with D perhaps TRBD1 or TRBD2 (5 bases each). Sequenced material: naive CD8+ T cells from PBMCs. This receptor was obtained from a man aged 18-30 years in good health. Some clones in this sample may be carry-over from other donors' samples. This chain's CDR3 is CASSVGRGGYETQYF. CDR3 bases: TGTGCCAGCAGCGTAGGACGGGGCGGGTATGAGACCCAGTACTTC.